This is a list of T cell receptor beta chains from one sample in a study of blood T cell repertoires in COVID-19. TCRdb's table, derived via immunoSEQ multiplex PCR, lists solely in-frame clones and lacks some. This table has roughly 130,000 clones, roughly 80% appearing once. Material: PBMCs or T cells enriched from blood (not recorded which). All receptors come from a man between 45 and 60 years old who had recovered from COVID-19. CDR3s include the opening cysteine and the closing phenylalanine or tryptophan. A D gene is named only where the DNA matches it firmly. Only part of the rows carry a size: once, few, many, or a class if the clone is expanded.

V gene	D gene	J gene	clone size	CDR3 protein	CDR3 DNA
TRBV19	TRBD1	TRBJ1-2	.	CASSPGQGRRGDTF	TGTGCCAGTAGTCCGGGACAGGGTAGAAGGGGTGACACCTTC
TRBV28	TRBD1	TRBJ1-4	.	CASRGQGNHEKLFF	TGTGCCAGCAGGGGACAGGGGAACCATGAAAAACTGTTTTTT
TRBV7-9	.	TRBJ2-1	.	CASSPRLSFSSYNEQFF	TGTGCCAGCAGCCCCCGTCTCAGTTTTTCCTCCTACAATGAGCAGTTCTTC
TRBV11-3	.	TRBJ2-1	.	CASSANSWQYNEQFF	TGTGCCAGCAGCGCCAACAGTTGGCAGTACAATGAGCAGTTCTTC
TRBV11-3	TRBD2	TRBJ2-2	.	CASSSSVGREGAGELFF	TGTGCCAGCAGCTCTTCCGTGGGCCGGGAGGGGGCCGGGGAGCTGTTTTTT
TRBV4-1	TRBD1	TRBJ1-2	.	CASSQDETGRYGYTF	TGCGCCAGCAGCCAAGATGAGACAGGGCGGTATGGCTACACCTTC
TRBV7-9	TRBD2	TRBJ2-3	.	CASIPPREATDTQYF	TGTGCCAGCATCCCCCCCCGGGAGGCCACAGATACGCAGTATTTT
TRBV7-9	.	TRBJ2-7	many	CASSLNPGEEQYF	TGTGCCAGCAGCTTAAATCCAGGGGAAGAGCAGTACTTC
TRBV9	TRBD2	TRBJ2-1	.	CASSFPTSGGANEQFF	TGTGCCAGCAGCTTCCCGACTAGCGGGGGGGCCAATGAGCAGTTCTTC
TRBV5-6	.	TRBJ1-2	.	CASSLAWQGYGYTF	TGTGCCAGCAGCTTGGCCTGGCAGGGCTATGGCTACACCTTC
TRBV7-2	TRBD2	TRBJ2-7	once	CASSYLAGGPYEQYF	TGTGCCAGCAGCTACCTAGCGGGGGGGCCCTACGAGCAGTACTTC
TRBV7-2	.	TRBJ2-2	.	CASSVQGGRNTGELFF	TGTGCCAGCAGCGTACAGGGGGGGCGCAACACCGGGGAGCTGTTTTTT
TRBV12-3/TRBV12-4	.	TRBJ1-1	.	CASSLLGGTEAFF	TGTGCCAGCAGTTTGTTGGGGGGGACTGAAGCTTTCTTT
TRBV29-1	.	TRBJ1-6	.	CSVQDSANSPLHF	TGCAGCGTGCAGGACAGCGCCAATTCACCCCTCCACTTT
TRBV30	.	TRBJ2-4	.	CAWSVTSSPGGF	TGTGCCTGGAGTGTAACTTCAAGTCCAGGAGGCTTC
TRBV6-6	TRBD2	TRBJ2-5	.	CASSPISGQETQYF	TGTGCCAGCAGCCCCATTAGCGGGCAAGAGACCCAGTACTTC
TRBV6-5	.	TRBJ1-5	.	CASSYGQNQPQHF	TGTGCCAGCAGTTATGGGCAAAATCAGCCCCAGCATTTT
TRBV7-7	.	TRBJ1-6	.	CASSLAPPGSGSPLHF	TGTGCTAGCAGCTTAGCGCCCCCGGGGAGTGGTTCACCCCTCCACTTT
TRBV6-5	.	TRBJ1-6	.	CASSKGVSNSPLHF	TGTGCCAGCAGTAAGGGGGTGTCTAATTCACCCCTCCACTTT
TRBV28	TRBD2	TRBJ2-3	.	CASSPAGATTDTQYF	TGTGCCAGCAGTCCAGCGGGGGCCACCACAGATACGCAGTATTTT
TRBV10-3	TRBD2	TRBJ2-1	.	CAISELLAGGYNEQFF	TGTGCCATCAGTGAACTACTAGCGGGGGGGTACAATGAGCAGTTCTTC
TRBV7-3	.	TRBJ1-1	.	CASSLTADTEAFF	TGTGCCAGCAGCTTAACTGCAGACACTGAAGCTTTCTTT
TRBV27	.	TRBJ2-1	.	CASSFGFGGSYNEQFF	TGTGCCAGCAGTTTTGGGTTTGGAGGTTCCTACAATGAGCAGTTCTTC
TRBV4-1	TRBD1	TRBJ1-6	.	CASSHYLGQVSSYNSPLHF	TGCGCCAGCAGCCACTACTTAGGACAGGTTAGCTCCTATAATTCACCCCTCCACTTT
TRBV9	.	TRBJ2-1	.	CASSVVGDTNNEQFF	TGTGCCAGCAGCGTAGTCGGGGATACCAACAATGAGCAGTTCTTC
TRBV5-8	.	TRBJ2-5	.	CASSLAGAQTQETQYF	TGTGCCAGCAGCTTGGCAGGGGCGCAGACCCAAGAGACCCAGTACTTC
TRBV5-1	TRBD1	TRBJ2-7	.	CASSERQGSYEQYF	TGCGCCAGCAGCGAACGACAGGGCTCCTACGAGCAGTACTTC
TRBV3-1/TRBV3-2	TRBD2	TRBJ2-5	.	CASSYRLAGRQETQYF	TGTGCCAGCAGCTACCGACTAGCGGGAAGACAAGAGACCCAGTACTTC
TRBV28	.	TRBJ2-7	.	CASSLGPQQYF	TGTGCCAGCAGCCTAGGCCCACAGCAGTACTTC
TRBV6-2/TRBV6-3	.	TRBJ2-1	.	CASSSSRDTYNEQFF	TGTGCCAGCAGTTCCTCGAGGGACACATACAATGAGCAGTTCTTC